Included here is one T cell receptor beta chain sequence, with context. Its antigen is unknown. There were likely unrecorded immune exposures, though donors were nominally healthy when sampled. The V and J ends lost 0 bases and 13 bases respectively, with 7 bases between them. Germline assignment: CDR1 ENHRY and CDR2 SYGVKD. The CDR3 sequence is 11 residues long. This sample was included in a study of cytomegalovirus exposure and HLA in healthy donors. Amplification used 60 Vbeta primers and 13 Jbeta primers. Profiling relied on immunoSEQ multiplex PCR, and the TCRdb table lists in-frame clones only, not all of them. Of about 50,000 clones in the sample, roughly 76% were seen once. General study points: Later analysis associated a missense DCLRE1C variant with TCR beta V- and J-gene trimming.

V gene TRBV10-3 combines with J gene TRBJ2-4; D remains unclear. This TCR was recovered from a woman aged 35 to 49 in good health and CMV-seropositive. Source material: PBMCs. The CDR3 DNA is TGTGCCATCAGTGAGTCCGAGAAACAGTACTTC. Protein product: CAISESEKQYF.